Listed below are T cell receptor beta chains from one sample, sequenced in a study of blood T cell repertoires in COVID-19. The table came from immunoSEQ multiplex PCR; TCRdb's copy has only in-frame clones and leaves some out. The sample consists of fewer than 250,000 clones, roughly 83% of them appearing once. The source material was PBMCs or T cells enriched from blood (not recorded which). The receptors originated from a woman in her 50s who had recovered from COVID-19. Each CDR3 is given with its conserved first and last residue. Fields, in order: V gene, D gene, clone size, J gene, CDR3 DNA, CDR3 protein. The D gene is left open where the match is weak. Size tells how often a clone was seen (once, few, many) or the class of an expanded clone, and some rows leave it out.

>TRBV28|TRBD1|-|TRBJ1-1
TGTGCCAGCAGTTTTCAGGGGGGAGGCACTGAAGCTTTCTTT
CASSFQGGGTEAFF
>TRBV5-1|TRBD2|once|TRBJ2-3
TGCGCCAGCAGCTTGGACGGACTAGCGGGAATGATGGCGCAGTATTTT
CASSLDGLAGMMAQYF
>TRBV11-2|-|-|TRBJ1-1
TGTGCCAGCAGCTTAGATTGGACAGACAAACTTCCTATCCCTTTCTTT
CASSLDWTDKLPIPFF
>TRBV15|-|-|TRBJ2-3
TGTGCCACCAGCACAGCGGGGCTCAGGGGACCGCTGAGCACAGATACGCAGTATTTT
CATSTAGLRGPLSTDTQYF
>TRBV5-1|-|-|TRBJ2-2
TGCGCCAGCGGCCCCGGGCCCCGGGGCACCGGGGAGCTGTTTTTT
CASGPGPRGTGELFF
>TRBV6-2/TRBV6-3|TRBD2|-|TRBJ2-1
TGTGCCAGCAGTAACGAACTAGCGGAGGCCTACAATGAGCAGTTCTTC
CASSNELAEAYNEQFF
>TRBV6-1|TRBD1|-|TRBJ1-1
TGTGCCGTTAGGAGGGGGACAGATGAAGCTTTCTTT
CAVRRGTDEAFF
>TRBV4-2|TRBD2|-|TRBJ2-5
TGTGCCAGCAGCCGGGGGGGGTACCAAGAGACCCAGTACTTC
CASSRGGYQETQYF
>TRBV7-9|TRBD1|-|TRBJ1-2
TGTGCCAGCAGCTTAGAGGGACAGGGGAATGGCTACACCTTC
CASSLEGQGNGYTF
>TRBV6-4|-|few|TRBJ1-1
TGTGCCAGCAGTGACCAGGAGGGGTCTGAAGCTTTCTTT
CASSDQEGSEAFF
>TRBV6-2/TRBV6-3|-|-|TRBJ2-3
TGTGCCAGCAGTTACGACTCAGAGAGCACAGATACGCAGTATTTT
CASSYDSESTDTQYF
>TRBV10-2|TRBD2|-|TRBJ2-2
TGCGCCAGCAGTGAGTCCAGACTAGCGGGAGAGCCCGGGGAGCTGTTTTTT
CASSESRLAGEPGELFF
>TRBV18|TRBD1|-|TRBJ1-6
TGTGCCAGCTCACCTCCTACAGGGGCCAATTCACCCCTCCACTTT
CASSPPTGANSPLHF
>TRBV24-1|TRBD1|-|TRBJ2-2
TGTGCCACCAGTGAAACAGGGGGCGCGAACACCGGGGAGCTGTTTTTT
CATSETGGANTGELFF
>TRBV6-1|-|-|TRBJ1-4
TGTGCCAGCAGTGAAGGGAGGACCTCTGAAAAACTGTTTTTT
CASSEGRTSEKLFF
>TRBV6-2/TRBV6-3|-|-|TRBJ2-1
TGTGCCAGCAGTTACGTGGATTACAGGTTCTTC
CASSYVDYRFF
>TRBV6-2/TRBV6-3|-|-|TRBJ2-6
TGTGCCAGCAGTTTCCGGGGGACCGACCCAAACGTCCTGACTTTC
CASSFRGTDPNVLTF
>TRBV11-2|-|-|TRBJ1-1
TGTGCCAGCAACTCCCATCAGGGGTTTTACACTGAAGCTTTCTTT
CASNSHQGFYTEAFF
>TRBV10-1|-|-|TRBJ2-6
TGCGCCAGCAGTGCTGGGGCGGGGGCCAACGTCCTGACTTTC
CASSAGAGANVLTF
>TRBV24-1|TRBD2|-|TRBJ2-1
TGTGCCACCAGTGATTACGGCGGGAGGAGTTACAATGAGCAGTTCTTC
CATSDYGGRSYNEQFF
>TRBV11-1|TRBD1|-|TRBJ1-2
TGTGCCAGCAGCTATACAGGGGGATATGGCTACACCTTC
CASSYTGGYGYTF
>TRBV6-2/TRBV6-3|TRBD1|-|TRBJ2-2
TGTGCCAGCAGTCAGGACAGGGTCAAGACCGGGGAGCTGTTTTTT
CASSQDRVKTGELFF
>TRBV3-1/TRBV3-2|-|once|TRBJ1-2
TGTGCCAGCTCTAACCAGCCCATTCCGTCCCGGGAAACTTCTAACTATGGCTACACCTTC
CASSNQPIPSRETSNYGYTF
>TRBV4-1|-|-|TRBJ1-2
TGCGCCAGCAGCCAAGCTTCACAGGACTATGGCTACACCTTC
CASSQASQDYGYTF
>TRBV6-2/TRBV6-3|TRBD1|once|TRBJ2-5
TGTGCCAGCAGCTCCGGGACAGGGAACGGAAAGACCCAGTACTTC
CASSSGTGNGKTQYF
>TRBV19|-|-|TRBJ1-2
TGTGCCAGTAGTTTAGGCGGAGACTATGGCTACACCTTC
CASSLGGDYGYTF
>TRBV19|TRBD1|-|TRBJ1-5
TGTGCCAGTAGTGAGGGGACAGTTAGCAATCAGCCCCAGCATTTT
CASSEGTVSNQPQHF
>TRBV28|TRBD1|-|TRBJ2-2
TGTGCCAGCAGTCACGGGGACAGGCGCACCGGGGAGCTGTTTTTT
CASSHGDRRTGELFF
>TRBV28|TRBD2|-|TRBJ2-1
TGTGCCAGCAGTTTAGGGTTAGCGGGAGGTGGAGGGCAGTTCTTC
CASSLGLAGGGGQFF
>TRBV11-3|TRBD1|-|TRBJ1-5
TGTGCCAGCAGCATGGGGGGACAGGCCGGGCATCAGCCCCAGCATTTT
CASSMGGQAGHQPQHF
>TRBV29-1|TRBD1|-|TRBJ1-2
TGCAGCGTTGAGCGACAGGGGGCGGGAGGCTACACCTTC
CSVERQGAGGYTF
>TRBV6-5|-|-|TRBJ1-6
TGTGCCAGCAGTCCGAAGCCTTTTAATTCACCCCTCCACTTT
CASSPKPFNSPLHF
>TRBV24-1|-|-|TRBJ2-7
TGTGCCACCAGTGACCCCGGGGGCTACGAGCAGTACTTC
CATSDPGGYEQYF
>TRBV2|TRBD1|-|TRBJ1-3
TGTGCCAGCACTACGGGACAGACCGTCTCTGGAAACACCATATATTTT
CASTTGQTVSGNTIYF
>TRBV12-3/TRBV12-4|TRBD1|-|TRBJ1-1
TGTGCCAGCAGGACAGGGCGGAACACTGAAGCTTTCTTT
CASRTGRNTEAFF
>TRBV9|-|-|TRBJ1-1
TGTGCCAGCAGCGTAGTGAGGAATCTACGCACTGAAGCTTTCTTT
CASSVVRNLRTEAFF
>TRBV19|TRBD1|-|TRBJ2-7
TGTGCCAGTAGTATTGGTCGGGGACAGCAAGGGGAGCAGTACTTC
CASSIGRGQQGEQYF
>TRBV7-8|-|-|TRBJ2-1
TGTGCCAGCAGCCCATGGACGAGGGGGATAACGCGAAGCTCCTACAATGAGCAGTTCTTC
CASSPWTRGITRSSYNEQFF
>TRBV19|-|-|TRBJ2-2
TGTGCCAGTCAGGGGGAGGTCGGGGAGCTGTTTTTT
CASQGEVGELFF